These 32 T cell receptor beta chains were sequenced from one sample in a study of T cell repertoires in cytomegalovirus infection. For these receptors, no antigen is known. TCRdb called the reads again in MiXCR, with one record for every CDR3 protein. The table has fewer than 850,000 distinct CDR3 sequences, 25% to 35% seen once; the top ten hold about 12%. Sequenced material: cultured CD8+ T cells from PBMCs, taken from culture after CMV antigen stimulation. The receptors here all came from a human donor in good health (CMV status not recorded). Some clones in this sample may be carry-over from other donors' samples.

This clonotype turned up a few times. The gene calls are TRBV11-1 and TRBJ2-5; 11 nucleotides match TRBD2. The CDR3 covers 15 residues. CDR1 and CDR2 from the germline V gene are SGHAT and FQDESV (reference sequence). V lost 7 bases, J lost 0 bases, and 4 bases stayed unmatched. DNA for the CDR3: TGTGCCAGCAACAGACTAGCGGGGAACCAAGAGACCCAGTACTTC. Translated, it gives CASNRLAGNQETQYF.

This clonotype showed up just a few times. The genes are TRBV7-9 and TRBJ2-1, with D possibly TRBD1 on 6 matching bases. Germline V gene sequence: CDR1 SEHNR, CDR2 FQNEAQ (reference sequence). This CDR3 has 15 residues. The V gene lost 3 bases and the J gene lost 8 bases, with 17 bases spanning the gap. CDR3 bases: TGTGCCAGCAGCTTTCTAGACAGGCCAGGGGATGAGCAGTTCTTC. Translated, it gives CASSFLDRPGDEQFF.

About this clonotype itself: A single base separates this from a much larger clone, so it may be a read error. This sequence joins TRBV28 and TRBJ1-2, with 7 bases fitting TRBD1. This CDR3 contains 14 residues. Germline V gene sequence: CDR1 MDHEN, CDR2 SYDVKM. With V trimmed by 6 bases and J by 7 bases, 11 bases remained unmatched. CDR3 sequence: CASRGDSNYFGYTF. The CDR3 nucleotides are TGTGCCAGCAGGGGGGACAGCAACTACTTTGGCTACACCTTC.

The chain has TRBV27 and TRBJ2-1; 7 positions agree with TRBD2. Germline V gene lookup returns CDR1 MNHEY and CDR2 SMNVEV (reference sequence). V was pared by 5 bases and J by 0 bases, with 7 bases of the junction left unmatched. This CDR3 has 16 residues. The CDR3 region is CASSGGGVSSYNEQFF. CDR3 DNA: TGTGCCAGCAGTGGGGGGGGGGTTAGCTCCTACAATGAGCAGTTCTTC.

This clonotype was seen repeatedly, ten times or more. This chain joins TRBV2 and TRBJ2-1; D is unresolved. Germline CDR1 and CDR2: SNHLY and FYNNEI. Between the trimmed V and J ends, which lost 6 bases and 7 bases, there was a span of 4 bases. The CDR3 runs 10 residues. The CDR3 here is CASRGNEQFF. CDR3 DNA sequence: TGTGCCAGCAGGGGGAATGAGCAGTTCTTC.

The chain employs TRBV10-3 and TRBJ1-2; possible D gene TRBD1, 5 bases. Trimming pared 6 bases from V and 12 bases from J, leaving 14 bases between. Germline loops: CDR1 ENHRY, CDR2 SYGVKD. The CDR3 runs to 11 residues. The CDR3 spells CAIRDGTTNTF. Written as DNA, the CDR3 is TGTGCCATCAGGGACGGGACCACCAACACCTTC.

This clonotype was seen at least ten times. V gene TRBV7-8 combines with J gene TRBJ2-5; 9 bases map to TRBD1. Germline CDR1 reads SGHVS; CDR2 reads FQNEAQ. The CDR3 is 17 amino acids. The V gene end was trimmed by 4 bases and the J gene end by 1 base; junction bases not matched to a gene: 10. CDR3 region: CASSSQGNRGRQETQYF. CDR3 bases: TGTGCCAGCAGCTCTCAAGGAAACAGGGGGCGCCAAGAGACCCAGTACTTC.

This clonotype came up a few times. The chain couples TRBV7-8 to TRBJ2-7; 12 bases map to TRBD2. CDR3 length: 13 residues. Germline loops: CDR1 SGHVS, CDR2 FQNEAQ. After removal of 5 bases from V and 7 bases from J, the junction contained 3 bases not matched to a gene. CDR3 loop: CASSPGTSGEQYF. The CDR3 DNA sequence: TGTGCCAGCAGCCCTGGGACTAGCGGGGAGCAGTACTTC.

In its sample, this clonotype was seen a few times. The rearrangement links TRBV7-8 to TRBJ2-5; D tentatively reads TRBD1 or TRBD2 (5 bases each). CDR1 SGHVS and CDR2 FQNEAQ come from the germline V gene. The CDR3 loop spans 17 amino acids. Trimming left V 5 bases short and J 2 bases short, with 21 bases between. The CDR3 bases are TGTGCCAGCAGCGCTCCCCGGGGCCGGGCCTCACAAGAGACCCAGTACTTC. It specifies CASSAPRGRASQETQYF.

This clonotype has only a few counts. The J gene is TRBJ2-7, the V gene TRBV7-9; a possible D gene is TRBD1 (5 bases). CDR3 length: 15 residues. CDR1 and CDR2 (germline): SEHNR, FQNEAQ (reference sequence). Trimming cost V 5 bases and J 2 bases, with 16 bases left between them. The CDR3, as DNA: TGTGCCAGCAGCGAGGCAGGGCGCGATACCTACGAGCAGTACTTC. It yields the protein CASSEAGRDTYEQYF.

The rearrangement joins TRBV6-6 to TRBJ1-5, with D possibly being TRBD1 (5 bases). Germline CDR1 is MNHNY and CDR2 is SVGAGI (reference sequence). There are 16 residues in the CDR3. The V end lost 0 bases, the J end lost 3 bases, and 12 bases lay between the germline ends. CDR3 bases: TGTGCCAGCAGTTACTCTCGCAGGGTGGTCAATCAGCCCCAGCATTTT. It yields the protein CASSYSRRVVNQPQHF.

This clonotype was picked up many times. The rearrangement joins TRBV12-3 or TRBV12-4 to TRBJ2-1; no reliable D call. V was cut by 3 bases and J by 1 base, with 19 bases left in between. This CDR3 has 18 amino acids. CDR3 in DNA: TGTGCCAGCAGTTTTAATGTCGGAGACGGCGGATCCTACAATGAGCAGTTCTTC. This encodes CASSFNVGDGGSYNEQFF.

This rearrangement joins TRBV19 to TRBJ2-7, with no clear D. Trimming cost V 4 bases and J 2 bases, with 12 bases left between them. This CDR3 is 14 amino acids long. CDR1 and CDR2 (germline): LNHDA, SQIVND (reference sequence). CDR3 loop: CASSTAVWPYEQYF. The DNA for the CDR3 is TGTGCCAGTAGTACGGCAGTGTGGCCCTACGAGCAGTACTTC.

V is TRBV7-4 and J is TRBJ2-5, with TRBD1 identical over 8 bases. Germline values: CDR1 SGHVT, CDR2 SQSDAQ. V dropped 5 bases and J dropped 7; count of bases not matched to a gene: 18. The CDR3 is made up of 17 amino acids. This CDR3 reads CASSQGSRGPPRVTQYF. CDR3 DNA sequence: TGTGCCAGCAGCCAGGGGTCCAGGGGGCCACCACGAGTGACCCAGTACTTC.

This clonotype was seen only a few times. A junction end diverges from the germline sequence, so it may reflect a read error. The CDR3 nucleotides are TGTGCTAGCAGCTTGTTTGGCTCGACGGGAGAGACCCAGTACTTC. Translated, it gives CASSLFGSTGETQYF. The chain employs TRBV7-7 and TRBJ2-5; D unclear. The germline V gene has CDR1 SSHAT and CDR2 FNYEAQ (reference sequence). The CDR3 sequence is 15 residues long.

V and J are TRBV6-5 and TRBJ1-2; TRBD1 matches 7 bases. The length of the CDR3 is 16 residues. Germline lookup yields CDR1 MNHEY and CDR2 SVGAGI. Germline trimming cut 2 bases from V and 4 bases from J; bases unmatched to any gene: 10. CDR3 nucleotides: TGTGCCAGCAGTTACCCGGTCCAGGGGGGTCTCTATGGCTACACCTTC. Translated, it gives CASSYPVQGGLYGYTF.

This rearrangement joins TRBV27 to TRBJ1-2; 8 bases align to TRBD1. The CDR3 runs to 14 residues. V lost 4 bases and J lost 4; bases outside the gene matches: 5. CDR1 and CDR2 (germline): MNHEY, SMNVEV (reference sequence). This CDR3 is CASSSTGQGYGYTF. For the CDR3, the DNA is TGTGCCAGCAGTTCCACCGGACAGGGCTATGGCTACACCTTC.

The chain has TRBV19 and TRBJ1-2; the D gene is possibly TRBD1 (5 bases). V lost 5 bases and J lost 4, with 14 bases in between. There are 14 residues in the CDR3. Looked up from germline, CDR1 is LNHDA and CDR2 is SQIVND (reference sequence). CDR3: CASSPQGPTYGYTF. Written as DNA, the CDR3 is TGTGCCAGTAGTCCCCAGGGACCAACCTATGGCTACACCTTC.

In the case of this clonotype: Being one base from a much bigger clone, this may be a read error. This chain connects TRBV12-3 or TRBV12-4 to TRBJ1-2; possibly TRBD1 for D (5 bases). The CDR3 is 14 amino acids. V lost 6 bases and J lost 4, with 15 bases in between. For the CDR3, the DNA is TGTGCCAGCAGCTACGGGGGTGATGGCTATGGCTACACCTTC. Residues: CASSYGGDGYGYTF.

The chain links TRBV6-5 to TRBJ2-1; maybe TRBD1 (5 bases). Trimming removed 2 bases from V and 5 bases from J, with 13 bases in between. Looked up from germline, CDR1 is MNHEY and CDR2 is SVGAGI. The CDR3 has 15 residues. Written as DNA, the CDR3 is TGTGCCAGCAGTTACGGCGACAGCTCACACAATGAGCAGTTCTTC. Translated: CASSYGDSSHNEQFF.

This clonotype was observed a handful of times. The rearrangement joins TRBV7-6 to TRBJ2-7, with a possible D match to TRBD1 (5 bases). CDR1 SGHVS and CDR2 FNYEAQ come from the germline V gene. The CDR3 covers 14 residues. Deletions cut 7 bases from V and 0 bases from J, with 13 bases between. DNA for the CDR3: TGTGCCAGCATTCCCTTCACAGGCTCCTACGAGCAGTACTTC. Its protein product is CASIPFTGSYEQYF.

The chain carries TRBV5-5 and TRBJ2-1; D ambiguous. Trimming cost V 0 bases and J 7 bases, with 14 bases left between them. The germline V gene encodes CDR1 SGHKS and CDR2 YYEKEE (reference sequence). The CDR3 has 15 residues. The CDR3 sequence: CASSLEYGFPNEQFF. CDR3 nucleotides: TGTGCCAGCAGCTTGGAGTATGGCTTCCCAAATGAGCAGTTCTTC.

This clonotype was counted at least ten times. This chain joins TRBV7-2 and TRBJ2-7; 8 bases map to TRBD1. The germline CDR1 and CDR2 sequences are SGHTA and FQGNSA. The CDR3 is 15 residues long. The junction had 8 bases not matched to a gene; V was cut back by 0 bases and J by 7 bases. The DNA of the CDR3 is TGTGCCAGCAGCTTAGCGAGGGGGACAGGCCTGGAGCAGTACTTC. This sequence encodes CASSLARGTGLEQYF.

V usage is TRBV5-6 and J usage is TRBJ2-4, with D tentatively TRBD1 (6 bases). The V end lost 4 bases, the J end lost 6 bases, and 8 bases lay between the germline ends. Per germline, CDR1 SGHDT and CDR2 YYEEEE. The CDR3 runs to 12 residues. CDR3: CASSRGGNIQYF. The CDR3, as DNA: TGTGCCAGCAGCCGAGGGGGAAACATTCAGTACTTC. The whole variable domain, remainder taken from reference TRBV5-6 and TRBJ2-4, is DAGVTQSPTHLIKTRGQQVTLRCSPKSGHDTVSWYQQALGQGPQFIFQYYEEEERQRGNFPDRFSGHQFPNYSSELNVNALLLGDSALYLCASSRGGNIQYFGAGTRLSVL.

V is TRBV28 and J is TRBJ1-1; D gene unclear. The CDR3 is 17 amino acids. Germline lookup yields CDR1 MDHEN and CDR2 SYDVKM. Trimming removed 3 bases at V and 0 bases at J, with 17 bases between. In DNA, the CDR3 is TGTGCCAGCAGTTTCCCCCAAGGAGGGTTCATGAACACTGAAGCTTTCTTT. Translated: CASSFPQGGFMNTEAFF.

This clonotype appeared a few times. The rearrangement joins TRBV27 to TRBJ2-3, with 11 bases that match TRBD2. The V and J ends lost 6 bases and 5 bases, in that order; junction bases with no gene match: 10. CDR3 length equals 16 residues. Looked up from germline, CDR1 is MNHEY and CDR2 is SMNVEV (reference sequence). In DNA, the CDR3 is TGTGCCAGCAGAACCTTAGCGGGGGGGCTTGGAGATACGCAGTATTTT. It encodes CASRTLAGGLGDTQYF.

The chain combines TRBV5-6 with TRBJ2-5; TRBD2 matches 7 bases. V trimming: 2 bases; J trimming: 2 bases; junction bases outside the gene matches: 6. Germline values: CDR1 SGHDT, CDR2 YYEEEE. The CDR3 contains 15 residues. CDR3 protein: CASSFELALQETQYF. Written as DNA, the CDR3 is TGTGCCAGCAGCTTCGAACTAGCGCTGCAAGAGACCCAGTACTTC.

This clonotype was observed at least ten times. The chain links TRBV11-2 to TRBJ1-6, with D possibly TRBD1 on 5 matching bases. Trimming took off 1 base at V and 12 bases at J, with 22 bases between the two ends. This CDR3 contains 17 residues. Germline values: CDR1 SGHAT, CDR2 FQNNGV. Here the CDR3 reads CASSLVPGGGASLPLHF. The CDR3, as DNA: TGTGCCAGCAGCTTAGTGCCTGGGGGAGGGGCCAGTTTACCCCTCCACTTT.

The rearrangement uses TRBV7-6 and TRBJ1-1; 10 bases are shared with TRBD1. This CDR3 is built from 15 residues. Germline V gene sequence: CDR1 SGHVS, CDR2 FNYEAQ. V was pared by 5 bases and J by 4 bases, with 7 bases of the junction left unmatched. As DNA, the CDR3 is TGTGCCAGCAGCCCCCGACAGGGGGCGTTCACTGAAGCTTTCTTT. It specifies CASSPRQGAFTEAFF.

As for this clonotype: This may be a read error: a much more frequent sequence differs by one nucleotide. This chain links TRBV6-6 with TRBJ1-6; D gene uncertain. The CDR3 runs 19 residues. Germline V gene lookup returns CDR1 MNHNY and CDR2 SVGAGI (reference sequence). As DNA, the CDR3 is TGTCCCAGCAGTAGTACGGTGGGAAACCTACTGAGGGATAATTCACCCCTCCACTTT. Translated: CPSSSTVGNLLRDNSPLHF.

The chain carries TRBV6-6 and TRBJ2-2; no definite D call. Germline V CDR1 and CDR2: MNHNY, SVGAGI (reference sequence). V was clipped by 5 bases and J by 0 bases, with 13 bases between them. The CDR3 runs 16 residues. The CDR3 is CASSTRSQTNTGELFF. CDR3 nucleotide sequence: TGTGCCAGCAGTACTCGATCGCAGACGAACACCGGGGAGCTGTTTTTT.

This chain joins TRBV24-1 and TRBJ2-3; D is perhaps TRBD1 (6 bases). CDR3 size: 15 residues. Germline lookup yields CDR1 KGHDR and CDR2 SFDVKD. V gave up 3 bases and J gave up 2 bases, with 11 bases separating them. CDR3: CATSDRTDLTDTQYF. In nucleotides, the CDR3 is TGTGCCACCAGTGATAGGACAGACCTCACAGATACGCAGTATTTT.